This TCR beta chain appears in the sequencing data of a study of T cells after yellow fever vaccination. In the study overall: The authors prepared low-cell-number fractions using SMART-Seq v4 Ultra Low Input. General study points: Post-booster samples contained most primary-vaccination clones (around 95% CD4, around 88% CD8). Across the CD4 and CD8 compartments, a small share of clonotypes was present in both.

A universal primer site and UMIs were added as TCR cDNA was made by 5'RACE template switching. TCRdb processed the 5' RACE reads anew with MiXCR; each CDR3 protein has one entry. The sample includes about 260,000 distinct CDR3 sequences, more than 3.5% of them seen just once. This clonotype was recorded many times. The antigen is undetermined. This CDR3 has 13 residues. J was trimmed by 8 bases and V by 8 bases; bases with no gene match: 2. Germline loops: CDR1 WNHNN, CDR2 SYGVQD (reference sequence). The sample consisted of PBMCs, taken 15 days after the yellow fever booster vaccination. This sequence joins TRBV10-1 and TRBJ2-1; 14 positions agree with TRBD2. The source of this sequence is a man aged 18 to 35 who received the YFV17D yellow fever vaccine. The CDR3 region is CASGTSGGDEQFF. The CDR3 DNA is TGCGCCAGCGGGACTAGCGGGGGCGATGAGCAGTTCTTC.